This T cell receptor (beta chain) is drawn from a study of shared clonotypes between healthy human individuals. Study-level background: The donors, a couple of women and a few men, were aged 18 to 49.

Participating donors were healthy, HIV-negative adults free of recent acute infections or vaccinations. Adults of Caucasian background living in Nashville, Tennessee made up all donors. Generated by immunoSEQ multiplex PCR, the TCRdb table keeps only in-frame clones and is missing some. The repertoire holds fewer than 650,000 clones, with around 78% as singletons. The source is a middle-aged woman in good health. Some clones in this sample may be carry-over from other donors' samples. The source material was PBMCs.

The CDR3 reads CASPLGEQKNTEAFF. CDR3 DNA sequence: TGTGCCAGCCCGTTGGGGGAACAGAAGAACACTGAAGCTTTCTTT. This chain connects TRBV28 to TRBJ1-1; TRBD1 is a possible D gene (5 bases). The germline CDR1 and CDR2 sequences are MDHEN and SYDVKM. The germline V and J ends were trimmed by 8 bases and 1 base, with 17 bases remaining between them. This CDR3 contains 15 residues.